This entry concerns a single T cell receptor (beta chain). The sample belongs to a study of blood T cell repertoires in COVID-19. Germline V CDR1 and CDR2: SGHRS, YFSETQ. The CDR3 runs 15 residues. Trimming left V 0 bases short and J 4 bases short, with 12 bases between. The table came from immunoSEQ multiplex PCR; TCRdb's copy has only in-frame clones and leaves some out. The profile covers roughly 670,000 clones, with 85% to 90% appearing a single time and about 0.26% taken by the ten largest. The gene calls are TRBV5-1 and TRBJ2-3, with no clear D. The receptor was derived from a woman between 18 and 29 years old with acute or convalescent COVID-19. The sample consisted of peripheral blood. The DNA for the CDR3 is TGCGCCAGCAGCTTGGGTGCCCGATACTCAGATACGCAGTATTTT. It encodes CASSLGARYSDTQYF.